This T cell receptor (beta chain) was sequenced in a study of glioma-infiltrating T cells. Details on this clonotype: The target antigen is unknown.

The CDR3 runs to 15 residues. Trimming removed 3 bases from V and 4 bases from J, with 16 bases in between. Germline CDR1 reads SGHTS; CDR2 reads YDEGEE. Using RNA template, CDR3s of TCR alpha and beta were amplified with iRepertoire arm-PCR. One-step reverse transcription and amplification started from around 100-400 ng of tissue mRNA or PBMC total RNA. TCRdb used MiXCR to reprocess the multiplex PCR reads, holding one entry per CDR3 protein. The table has about 180,000 distinct CDR3 sequences, under 55% seen once. Study conclusions and caveats: Tissue-blood divergence was below expectation in non-neoplastic patients, above in gliomas. Tissue and blood shared very few CDR3 sequences.

V is TRBV5-8 and J is TRBJ1-2; D unresolved. The receptor's source is a human donor with low-grade glioma or glioblastoma, undergoing nonglioma brain surgery, or in good health (not recorded which). Material for sequencing was glioma tissue, nonneoplastic brain tissue, or PBMCs (not recorded which). The CDR3 sequence: CASSSRRGPGYGYTF. CDR3 nucleotides: TGTGCCAGCAGCTCACGGCGTGGACCAGGCTATGGCTACACCTTC.